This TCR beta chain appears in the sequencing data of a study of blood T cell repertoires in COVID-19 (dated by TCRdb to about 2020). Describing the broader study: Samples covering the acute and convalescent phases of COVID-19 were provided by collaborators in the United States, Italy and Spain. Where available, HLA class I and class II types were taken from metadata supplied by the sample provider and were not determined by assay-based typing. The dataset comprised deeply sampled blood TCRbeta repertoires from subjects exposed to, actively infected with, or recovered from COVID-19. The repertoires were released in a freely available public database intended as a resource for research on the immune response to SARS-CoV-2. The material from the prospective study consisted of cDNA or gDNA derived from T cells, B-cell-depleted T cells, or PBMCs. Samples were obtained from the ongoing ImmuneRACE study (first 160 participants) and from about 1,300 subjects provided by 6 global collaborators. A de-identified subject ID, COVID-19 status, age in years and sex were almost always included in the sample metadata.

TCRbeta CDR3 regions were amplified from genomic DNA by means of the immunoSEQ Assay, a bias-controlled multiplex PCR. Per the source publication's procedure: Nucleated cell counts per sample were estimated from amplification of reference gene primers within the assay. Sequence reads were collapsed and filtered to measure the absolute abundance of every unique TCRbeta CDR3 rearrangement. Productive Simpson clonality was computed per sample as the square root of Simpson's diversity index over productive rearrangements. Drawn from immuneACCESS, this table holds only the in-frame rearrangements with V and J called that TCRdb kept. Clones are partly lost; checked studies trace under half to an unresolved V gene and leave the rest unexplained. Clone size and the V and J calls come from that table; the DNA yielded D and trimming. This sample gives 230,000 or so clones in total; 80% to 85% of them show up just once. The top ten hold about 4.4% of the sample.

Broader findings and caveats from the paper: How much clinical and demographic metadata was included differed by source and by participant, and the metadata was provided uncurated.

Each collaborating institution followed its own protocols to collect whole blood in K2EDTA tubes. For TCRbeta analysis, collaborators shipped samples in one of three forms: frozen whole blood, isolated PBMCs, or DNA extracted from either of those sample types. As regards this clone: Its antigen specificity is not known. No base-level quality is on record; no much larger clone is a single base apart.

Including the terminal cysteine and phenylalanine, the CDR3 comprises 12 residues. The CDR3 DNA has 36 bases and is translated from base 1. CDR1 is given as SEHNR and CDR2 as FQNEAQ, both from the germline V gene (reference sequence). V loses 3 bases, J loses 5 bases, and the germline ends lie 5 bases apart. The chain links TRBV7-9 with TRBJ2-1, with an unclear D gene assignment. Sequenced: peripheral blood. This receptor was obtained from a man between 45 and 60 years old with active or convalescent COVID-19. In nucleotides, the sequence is TGTGCCAGCAGCTTTGGGCACAATGAGCAGTTCTTC. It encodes CASSFGHNEQFF. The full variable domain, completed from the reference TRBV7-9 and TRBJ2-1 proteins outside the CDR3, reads DTGVSQNPRHKITKRGQNVTFRCDPISEHNRLYWYRQTLGQGPEFLTYFQNEAQLEKSRLLSDRFSAERPKGSFSTLEIQRTEQGDSAMYLCASSFGHNEQFFGPGTRLTVL.